Presented here are 23 T cell receptor beta chains from one specimen sequenced in a study of cytomegalovirus exposure and HLA in healthy donors. The PCR made use of 60 Vbeta and 13 Jbeta primers. The method was immunoSEQ multiplex PCR; TCRdb's version includes in-frame clones alone and lacks a portion of them. The repertoire has around 110,000 clones, about 71% of them found once; the top ten carry 0.79%. Sequenced material: PBMCs. All receptors come from a boy aged 10-17 years in good health and CMV-seronegative.

The rearrangement uses TRBV2 and TRBJ2-5, with 10 bases that match TRBD1. V trimming: 6 bases; J trimming: 4 bases; junction bases outside the gene matches: 2. CDR1 SNHLY and CDR2 FYNNEI come from the germline V gene. The CDR3 sequence is 13 residues long. This chain's CDR3 is CASRGTGVETQYF. CDR3 nucleotide sequence: TGTGCCAGCAGAGGGACAGGGGTAGAGACCCAGTACTTC.

The chain uses TRBV7-9 and TRBJ2-3; D is perhaps TRBD1 (6 bases). There are 11 residues in the CDR3. Germline V lookup: CDR1 SEHNR, CDR2 FQNEAQ (reference sequence). CDR3 coding DNA: TGTGCGGGGGCGTCCACAGATACGCAGTATTTT. Translated: CAGASTDTQYF.

This clone was seen a handful of times. This rearrangement joins TRBV5-5 to TRBJ2-3; perhaps TRBD2 as D (5 bases). V lost 9 bases, J lost 1 base, and 12 bases lay in between. This CDR3 is built from 13 residues. Germline loops: CDR1 SGHKS, CDR2 YYEKEE (reference sequence). CDR3 DNA: TGTGCCACCCGCGTGGAGGGCACAGATACGCAGTATTTT. It yields the protein CATRVEGTDTQYF.

This chain joins TRBV11-3 and TRBJ1-1, with 7 bases identical to TRBD1. In germline, CDR1 is SGHNT, CDR2 YENEEA. V shed 0 bases and J 2 bases; nucleotides not matched to a gene: 9. This CDR3 spans 17 amino acids. The CDR3 protein is CASSLETGASSNTEAFF. The CDR3, as DNA: TGTGCCAGCAGCTTAGAAACAGGGGCAAGTAGTAACACTGAAGCTTTCTTT.

This clone was counted only a few times. V and J are TRBV5-4 and TRBJ1-1; D might be TRBD1 (6 bases). Germline V gives CDR1 SGHNT, CDR2 YYREEE (reference sequence). Between the trimmed V and J ends, which lost 4 bases and 7 bases, there was a span of 17 bases. The CDR3 totals 14 residues. The CDR3 sequence is CASSMGGREVEAFF. In nucleotides, the CDR3 is TGTGCCAGCAGCATGGGGGGCAGGGAGGTTGAAGCTTTCTTT.

This chain's CDR3 is CATRSSYNEQFF. The CDR3 coding sequence is TGTGCGACTAGATCCTCCTACAATGAGCAGTTCTTC. The chain has TRBV19 and TRBJ2-1; tentatively, D is TRBD2 (6 bases). This CDR3 has 12 amino acids. CDR1 LNHDA and CDR2 SQIVND come from the germline V gene (reference sequence).

The chain recombines TRBV5-4 with TRBJ1-4; tentatively, D is TRBD1 (5 bases). The V end was cut by 4 bases, the J end by 3 bases, with 13 bases between. Germline V lookup: CDR1 SGHNT, CDR2 YYREEE (reference sequence). The CDR3 runs to 15 residues. In DNA form, the CDR3 reads TGTGCCAGCAGCCCCAATTGGGGCCCTAATGAAAAACTGTTTTTT. Its translation is CASSPNWGPNEKLFF.

V is TRBV2 and J is TRBJ1-5, with TRBD1 matching 7 bases. From germline, CDR1 is SNHLY and CDR2 FYNNEI. The CDR3 is made up of 13 amino acids. V was pared by 6 bases and J by 3 bases, with 2 bases of the junction left unmatched. The DNA of the CDR3 is TGTGCCAGCAGAGGACAGGCCAATCAGCCCCAGCATTTT. Protein product: CASRGQANQPQHF.

This clone was counted once. The V call is TRBV7-2, the J call TRBJ2-4; 8 nucleotides align to TRBD1. The CDR3 loop spans 17 amino acids. CDR1 and CDR2 from the germline V gene are SGHTA and FQGNSA. Trimming at V came to 3 bases and at J to 0 bases, leaving 7 bases not matched to a gene. DNA for the CDR3: TGTGCCAGCAGCTTGGGGACAGGAAACCTAGCCAAAAACATTCAGTACTTC. As protein: CASSLGTGNLAKNIQYF.

In this sample, this clone turned up a few times. This chain links TRBV30 with TRBJ2-5, with 8 positions matching TRBD2. Germline values: CDR1 GTSNPN, CDR2 SVGIG (reference sequence). V dropped 0 bases and J dropped 3; count of bases not matched to a gene: 12. There are 17 residues in the CDR3. Written as DNA, the CDR3 is TGTGCCTGGAGTGTACGGACTGTCGGCGGGGGGAAAGAGACCCAGTACTTC. This sequence encodes CAWSVRTVGGGKETQYF.

The chain links TRBV28 to TRBJ2-7; 8 bases fit TRBD1. This CDR3 is built from 14 residues. CDR1 MDHEN and CDR2 SYDVKM come from the germline V gene. V shed 8 bases and J 1 base; nucleotides not matched to a gene: 7. CDR3 loop: CASSPRGRSYEQYF. The CDR3 coding sequence is TGTGCCAGCTCCCCCAGGGGGCGATCCTACGAGCAGTACTTC.

J is TRBJ1-5 and V is TRBV11-2; D gene unclear. V was shortened by 1 base and J by 7 bases, with 11 bases between the two germline ends. CDR3 length: 14 amino acids. The germline gives CDR1 SGHAT, CDR2 FQNNGV. The CDR3 DNA sequence: TGTGCCAGCAGCTTAGGTCCCCCAGGACAGCCCCAGCATTTT. This translates into CASSLGPPGQPQHF. The whole variable domain, filled in from reference TRBV11-2 and TRBJ1-5, reads EAGVAQSPRYKIIEKRQSVAFWCNPISGHATLYWYQQILGQGPKLLIQFQNNGVVDDSQLPKDRFSAERLKGVDSTLKIQPAKLEDSAVYLCASSLGPPGQPQHFGDGTRLSIL.

V and J are TRBV4-1 and TRBJ2-5; D might be TRBD1 (6 bases). V was cut by 4 bases and J by 0 bases, with 15 bases left in between. The CDR3 runs to 16 residues. CDR1 is MGHRA, CDR2 YSYEKL, per germline. Here the CDR3 DNA reads TGCGCCAGCAGCCTAATATCCCAGGGGTACCAAGAGACCCAGTACTTC. Encoded protein: CASSLISQGYQETQYF.

The V gene is TRBV11-3, the J gene TRBJ2-7; TRBD2 agrees at 8 bases. The CDR3 loop spans 17 amino acids. The V gene end was trimmed by 4 bases and the J gene end by 2 bases; junction bases not matched to a gene: 13. Germline V gene data show CDR1 as SGHNT and CDR2 as YENEEA. The CDR3 region has the DNA TGTGCCAGCAGCTCCCCTGGTGGGGGCGGGAGGCCCTACGAGCAGTACTTC. Translation: CASSSPGGGGRPYEQYF. The full variable domain, its missing parts supplied by reference TRBV11-3 and TRBJ2-7, is EAGVVQSPRYKIIEKKQPVAFWCNPISGHNTLYWYLQNLGQGPELLIRYENEEAVDDSQLPKDRFSAERLKGVDSTLKIQPAELGDSAVYLCASSSPGGGGRPYEQYFGPGTRLTVT.

The chain is built from TRBV10-3 and TRBJ2-3; no definite D call. The CDR3 consists of 15 residues. The V gene's germline CDR1 is ENHRY and CDR2 SYGVKD. V shed 0 bases and J shed 0 bases, with 7 bases lying between them. Written as DNA, the CDR3 is TGTGCCATCAGTGAGTCGAGTAAGAGCACAGATACGCAGTATTTT. Translating it yields CAISESSKSTDTQYF.

Only a few counts were recorded for this clone. DNA for the CDR3: TGTGCCAGTAGGCTCAGGGTTTCCGTGAACACTGAAGCTTTCTTT. Translation gives CASRLRVSVNTEAFF. This chain joins TRBV19 and TRBJ1-1; D is perhaps TRBD1 (5 bases). The CDR3 runs to 15 residues. Per germline, CDR1 LNHDA and CDR2 SQIVND (reference sequence). V was trimmed by 6 bases and J by 0 bases, leaving 14 bases between them.

This clone was detected a few times. V is TRBV30 and J is TRBJ1-1, with TRBD1 matching 9 bases. The CDR3 sequence is 12 residues long. Trimming cost V 4 bases and J 10 bases; bases outside gene matches: 7. Germline CDR1 GTSNPN, CDR2 SVGIG (reference sequence). Here the CDR3 reads CAWTMGQGSAFF. The CDR3 DNA follows: TGTGCCTGGACTATGGGACAGGGATCAGCTTTCTTT.

The CDR3 nucleotides read TGCGCCAGCACCGGGACAGATGGCGAGACCCAGTACTTC. Protein product: CASTGTDGETQYF. The V call is TRBV5-1, the J call TRBJ2-5, with 7 bases lining up with TRBD1. J lost 5 bases, V lost 6 bases, and 7 bases had no gene match. The length of the CDR3 is 13 residues. The germline CDR1 and CDR2 sequences are SGHRS and YFSETQ.

J is TRBJ2-1 and V is TRBV7-9; perhaps TRBD1 as D (6 bases). This CDR3 comprises 13 residues. In germline, CDR1 is SEHNR, CDR2 FQNEAQ (reference sequence). Trimming took 7 bases from V and 2 from J, leaving 9 bases between them. The CDR3 region is CASTRTAYNEQFF. The CDR3 DNA is TGTGCCAGCACCAGGACAGCCTACAATGAGCAGTTCTTC.

The rearrangement joins TRBV6-6 to TRBJ1-5; maybe TRBD1 (6 bases). Trimming removed 5 bases from V and 2 bases from J, with 16 bases in between. The CDR3 runs to 16 residues. Germline V lookup: CDR1 MNHNY, CDR2 SVGAGI (reference sequence). The chain's CDR3 is CASSPKQGEGNQPQHF. For the CDR3, the DNA is TGTGCCAGCAGTCCAAAACAGGGTGAGGGCAATCAGCCCCAGCATTTT.

In its sample, this clone was seen a few times. V and J are TRBV7-9 and TRBJ1-1, with 12 bases identical to TRBD1. CDR1 SEHNR and CDR2 FQNEAQ come from the germline V gene (reference sequence). Trimming at V came to 6 bases and at J to 4 bases, leaving 9 bases not matched to a gene. The CDR3 runs to 16 residues. CDR3 residues: CASRAGTGGMSTEAFF. The CDR3 DNA reads as TGTGCCAGCAGAGCCGGGACAGGGGGCATGAGCACTGAAGCTTTCTTT.

This chain links TRBV13 with TRBJ2-2; 10 nucleotides line up with TRBD1. Germline V gene lookup returns CDR1 PRHDT and CDR2 FYEKMQ (reference sequence). The CDR3 totals 16 residues. Trimming took 5 bases from V and 3 from J; bases not matched to a gene: 6. The CDR3 bases are TGTGCCAGCAGCCCCTACGGGACAGGGGACACCGGGGAGCTGTTTTTT. Amino acids: CASSPYGTGDTGELFF.

The V gene is TRBV19, the J gene TRBJ2-1; D possibly corresponds to TRBD1 (6 bases). Per the germline V gene, CDR1 is LNHDA and CDR2 is SQIVND (reference sequence). The CDR3 is 12 amino acids. Trimming took off 11 bases at V and 6 bases at J, with 14 bases between the two ends. In DNA form, the CDR3 reads TGTGCCGTTTCTTTAGGGGGCAATGAGCAGTTCTTC. Translation gives CAVSLGGNEQFF.